The entry that follows covers one T cell receptor beta chain sequence. The data were taken from a study of blood T cell repertoires in COVID-19. Whole-study context: The cDNA or gDNA used as material had been derived from T cells, B-cell-depleted T cells, or PBMCs.

Clones were sequenced by immunoSEQ multiplex PCR, and TCRdb holds only the in-frame ones, with some missing. The data hold approximately 250,000 clones, with more than 75% observed a single time. The CDR3 spans 14 residues. The V and J ends lost 1 base and 0 bases respectively, with 5 bases between them. In germline, CDR1 is SGDLS, CDR2 YYNGEE. This sequence joins TRBV9 and TRBJ1-5; D not resolved. The specimen was PBMCs or T cells enriched from blood (not recorded which). The sequence was collected from a woman between 55 and 75 years old in a cohort exposed to, infected with or recovered from COVID-19 (not recorded which). The CDR3 loop is CASSVTSSNQPQHF. Written as DNA, the CDR3 is TGTGCCAGCAGCGTAACGAGTAGCAATCAGCCCCAGCATTTT.